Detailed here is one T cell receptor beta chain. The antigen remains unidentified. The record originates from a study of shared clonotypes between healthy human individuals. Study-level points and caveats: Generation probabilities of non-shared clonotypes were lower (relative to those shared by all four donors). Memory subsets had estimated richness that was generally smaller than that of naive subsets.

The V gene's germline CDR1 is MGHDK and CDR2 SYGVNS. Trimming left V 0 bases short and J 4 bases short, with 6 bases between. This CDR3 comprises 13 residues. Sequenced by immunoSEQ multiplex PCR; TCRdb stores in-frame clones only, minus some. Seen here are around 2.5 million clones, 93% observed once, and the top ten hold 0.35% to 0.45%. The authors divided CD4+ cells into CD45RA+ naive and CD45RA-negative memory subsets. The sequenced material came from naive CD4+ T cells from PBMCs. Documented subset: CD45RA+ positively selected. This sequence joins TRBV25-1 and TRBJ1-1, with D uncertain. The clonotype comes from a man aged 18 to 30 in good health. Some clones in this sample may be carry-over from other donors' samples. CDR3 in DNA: TGTGCCAGCAGTGAATATTCGGTCACTGAAGCTTTCTTT. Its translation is CASSEYSVTEAFF.